This T cell receptor (beta chain) appears in the sequencing data of a study of CD8 T cells in ankylosing spondylitis. This clonotype came up a few times. What it binds is not known. Using its own MiXCR run on the 5' RACE reads, TCRdb lists one record per CDR3 protein. The sample has about 440,000 distinct CDR3 sequences, approximately 17% seen once; the top ten hold 1%. Study-level results: Roughly eight highly homologous variants made up a TCR beta motif that seemed to typify ankylosing spondylitis blood.

Deletions cut 4 bases from V and 5 bases from J, with 10 bases between. The CDR3 spans 13 residues. Per the germline V gene, CDR1 is LGHDT and CDR2 is YNNKEL (reference sequence). The V gene is TRBV3-1, the J gene TRBJ2-3, with D unclear. This clonotype was sampled from a male donor with ankylosing spondylitis. The sample consisted of blood, either unsorted or a sorted T cell fraction (not recorded which). The CDR3 loop is CASSPPFVDTQYF. The CDR3 nucleotides are TGTGCCAGCAGCCCCCCCTTCGTAGATACGCAGTATTTT.